This entry lists 15 T cell receptor beta chains sequenced from one sample in a study of cytomegalovirus exposure and HLA in healthy donors. It was with 60 Vbeta and 13 Jbeta primers that the PCR ran. The table came from immunoSEQ multiplex PCR; TCRdb's copy has only in-frame clones and leaves some out. Here the sample spans around 130,000 clones, approximately 80% being singletons. Sequencing used PBMCs. All receptors derive from a middle-aged man in good health and CMV-seronegative.

The J gene is TRBJ2-1, the V gene TRBV19; 7 nucleotides align to TRBD2. The V segment lost 7 bases and the J segment 7 bases; nucleotides outside the gene matches: 7. Germline values: CDR1 LNHDA, CDR2 SQIVND (reference sequence). The CDR3 length is 13 residues. The CDR3 DNA follows: TGTGCCAGTACGAGCCTAGCGGTAAATGAGCAGTTCTTC. It specifies CASTSLAVNEQFF.

The chain uses TRBV5-6 and TRBJ2-3; 8 bases align to TRBD1. The germline gives CDR1 SGHDT, CDR2 YYEEEE. The CDR3 has 15 residues. Trimming at V came to 4 bases and at J to 1 base, leaving 5 bases not matched to a gene. CDR3 sequence (DNA): TGTGCCAGCAGCGATCCGGGACAGGGCACAGATACGCAGTATTTT. Its translation: CASSDPGQGTDTQYF.

This clone has only one observation. The V and J genes are TRBV5-5 and TRBJ1-5; D remains unclear. Deletions cut 0 bases from V and 7 bases from J, with 8 bases between. This CDR3 contains 13 residues. Germline V lookup: CDR1 SGHKS, CDR2 YYEKEE (reference sequence). The CDR3, as DNA: TGTGCCAGCAGCTTGGATGGCTTCCAGCCCCAGCATTTT. It yields the protein CASSLDGFQPQHF.

This chain connects TRBV4-3 to TRBJ2-3; a possible D gene is TRBD2 (6 bases). Per the germline V gene, CDR1 is LGHNA and CDR2 is YSLEER. The CDR3 spans 17 residues. V was trimmed by 2 bases and J by 0 bases, leaving 15 bases between them. CDR3 sequence: CASSQTSLASSTDTQYF. The CDR3 DNA follows: TGCGCCAGCAGCCAAACCTCGCTAGCGTCCAGCACAGATACGCAGTATTTT.

This rearrangement joins TRBV14 to TRBJ1-3; no firm D call. The CDR3 contains 15 residues. V lost 0 bases and J lost 8, with 14 bases in between. Germline values: CDR1 SGHDN, CDR2 FVKESK. In nucleotides, the CDR3 is TGTGCCAGCAGCCAAGAACCAGGTAAGTATCACACCATATATTTT. Its translation is CASSQEPGKYHTIYF.

The chain uses TRBV9 and TRBJ2-7, with 7 bases lining up with TRBD2. The CDR3 has 15 amino acids. V was clipped by 0 bases and J by 0 bases; unmatched bases: 3. The germline V gene encodes CDR1 SGDLS and CDR2 YYNGEE. The CDR3 is CASSVGGGDSYEQYF. CDR3 coding DNA: TGTGCCAGCAGCGTAGGCGGGGGTGACTCCTACGAGCAGTACTTC. The full variable domain, rest sourced from reference TRBV9 and TRBJ2-7, is DSGVTQTPKHLITATGQRVTLRCSPRSGDLSVYWYQQSLDQGLQFLIQYYNGEERAKGNILERFSAQQFPDLHSELNLSSLELGDSALYFCASSVGGGDSYEQYFGPGTRLTVT.

The genes are TRBV2 and TRBJ1-3; D perhaps matches TRBD1 (5 bases). Trimming stripped 3 bases from V and 4 bases from J, with 13 bases between. The CDR3 sequence is 15 residues long. In germline, CDR1 is SNHLY, CDR2 FYNNEI. CDR3 sequence reads: CASSDRVRLGNTIYF. In DNA, the CDR3 is TGTGCCAGCAGTGACAGGGTGAGGTTAGGAAACACCATATATTTT.

This clone showed up just a few times. The CDR3 nucleotides are TGTGCCAGCAGTGCAGCCGGGACTCGAACCTACGAGCAGTACTTC. It encodes CASSAAGTRTYEQYF. The J gene is TRBJ2-7, the V gene TRBV6-1, with TRBD2 as a possible D gene (6 bases). This CDR3 is 15 amino acids long. V lost 4 bases, J lost 2 bases, and 15 bases lay in between. Germline V gene data show CDR1 as MNHNS and CDR2 as SASEGT.

This clone counts as medium-sized (0.01 to 0.1%). The chain uses TRBV29-1 and TRBJ2-7; maybe TRBD1 (5 bases). The V end lost 4 bases, the J end lost 4 bases, and 8 bases lay between the germline ends. Germline V gene data show CDR1 as SQVTM and CDR2 as ANQGSEA. The CDR3 covers 11 residues. The DNA of the CDR3 is TGCAGCGTTGCCAGGGATTACGAGCAGTACTTC. Amino acid sequence: CSVARDYEQYF.

The genes are TRBV27 and TRBJ1-5; D is ambiguous. The CDR3 consists of 16 residues. The V gene's germline CDR1 is MNHEY and CDR2 SMNVEV (reference sequence). V was cut by 4 bases and J by 0 bases, with 13 bases left in between. The CDR3 nucleotides read TGTGCCAGCAGTTCCGACACGTCAGCTAGCAATCAGCCCCAGCATTTT. This codes for CASSSDTSASNQPQHF.

Of note for this clone: The CDR3 carries no conserved terminal phenylalanine or tryptophan, so it likely arises from a read error. The rearrangement links TRBV23-1 to TRBJ1-1, with D uncertain. TRBV23-1 is classed as an ORF, of uncertain function. V was cut by 2 bases and J by 0 bases, with 22 bases left in between. The CDR3 runs 19 residues. CDR3 amino acids: CASSQILDRRRFMNTEAFL. CDR3 sequence (DNA): TGCGCCAGCAGTCAAATTCTTGATAGACGGAGGTTCATGAACACTGAAGCTTTCCTT.

The gene calls are TRBV27 and TRBJ1-3, with TRBD1 as a possible D gene (5 bases). Between the trimmed V and J ends, which lost 1 base and 4 bases, there was a span of 11 bases. The CDR3 length is 15 residues. Germline lookup yields CDR1 MNHEY and CDR2 SMNVEV (reference sequence). CDR3 in DNA: TGTGCCAGCAGTTTATATTCAGGGTTCGGAAACACCATATATTTT. It specifies CASSLYSGFGNTIYF.

This sequence joins TRBV9 and TRBJ2-5, with 11 bases aligning to TRBD2. Trimming removed 4 bases from V and 3 bases from J; junction bases left unmatched: 5. Per germline, CDR1 SGDLS and CDR2 YYNGEE. This CDR3 spans 15 amino acids. The CDR3 nucleotides are TGTGCCAGCAGCCGACCGGGACTAGCGGAAGAGACCCAGTACTTC. Translation gives CASSRPGLAEETQYF.

V and J are TRBV4-1 and TRBJ2-3; no reliable D call. From germline, CDR1 is MGHRA and CDR2 YSYEKL. The CDR3 runs 13 residues. Trimming stripped 3 bases from V and 6 bases from J, with 10 bases between. The CDR3 protein is CASSHPFGDTQYF. The CDR3 DNA follows: TGCGCCAGCAGCCATCCCTTCGGGGATACGCAGTATTTT.

This clone was recorded once. The same CDR3 arises from other DNA sequences in this sample as well. The genes are TRBV7-2 and TRBJ2-5; D is possibly TRBD2 (6 bases). The germline V and J ends were trimmed by 3 bases and 2 bases, with 10 bases remaining between them. CDR1 SGHTA and CDR2 FQGNSA come from the germline V gene. This CDR3 contains 14 residues. CDR3 bases: TGTGCCAGCAGCTTCCAGGGAGGTCAAGAGACCCAGTACTTC. It specifies CASSFQGGQETQYF.